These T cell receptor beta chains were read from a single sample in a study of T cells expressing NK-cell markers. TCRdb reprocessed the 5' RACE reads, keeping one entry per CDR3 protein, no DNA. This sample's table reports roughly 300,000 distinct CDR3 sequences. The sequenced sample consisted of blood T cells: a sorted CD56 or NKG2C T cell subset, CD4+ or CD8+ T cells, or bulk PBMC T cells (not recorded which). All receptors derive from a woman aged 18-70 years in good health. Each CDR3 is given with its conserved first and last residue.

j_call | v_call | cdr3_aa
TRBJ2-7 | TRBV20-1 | CSARGRRPYEQYF
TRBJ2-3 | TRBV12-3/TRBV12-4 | CASSFPRGRIDTQYF
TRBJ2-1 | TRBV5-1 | CASSSDSSGFNEQFF
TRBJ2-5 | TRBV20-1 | CSAMTTSETQYF
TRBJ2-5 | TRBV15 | CATSRGQGRETQYF
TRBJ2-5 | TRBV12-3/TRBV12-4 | CASSFGLQTQYF
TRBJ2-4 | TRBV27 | CASRDRVGIQYF
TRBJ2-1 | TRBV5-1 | CASSDLAGSSYNEQFF
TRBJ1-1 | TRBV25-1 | CASSTLRDTYTEAFF
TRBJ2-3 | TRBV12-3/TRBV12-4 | CASKPSGGVTDTQYF
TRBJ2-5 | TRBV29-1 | CSATPGQVKETQYF
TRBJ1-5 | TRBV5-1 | CASSPGGGLQPQHF
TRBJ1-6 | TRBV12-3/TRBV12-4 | CASSRPGQGGSPLHF
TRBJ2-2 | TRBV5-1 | CASRDLVDTGELFF
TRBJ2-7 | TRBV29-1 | CSVEGQGGNEQYF
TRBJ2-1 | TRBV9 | CASSLYGGHQIDEQFF
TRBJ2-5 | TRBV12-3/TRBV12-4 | CASSSLAGRQETQYF
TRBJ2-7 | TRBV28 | CASSWTSGVYEQYF
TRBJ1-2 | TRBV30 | CASTGTGVDGYTF
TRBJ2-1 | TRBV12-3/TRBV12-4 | CASTQDKGTSSYNEQFF
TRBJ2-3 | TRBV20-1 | CSARDPGGGDTQYF
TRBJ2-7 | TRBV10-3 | CAISPGAAEQYF
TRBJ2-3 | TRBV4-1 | CASSQRTETSTDTQYF
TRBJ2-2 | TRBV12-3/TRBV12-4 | CASSPQANTGELFF
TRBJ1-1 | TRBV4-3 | CASSQERDTEAFF